This TCR beta chain came from a study of cytotoxic CD8 clonotypes in ibrutinib-treated CLL. Findings of the study overall: Baseline levels were approached again at progression, after clonality had risen at ibrutinib response. Sustained-remission and progressing patients had different sampling times.

Some clones are missing from TCRdb's copy, which holds only in-frame ones; the method was immunoSEQ multiplex PCR. The sample records approximately 30,000 clones, approximately 54% being singletons. As concerns this clone: What it binds is not known.

The CDR3 has 11 amino acids. Germline CDR1 DFQATT, CDR2 SNEGSKA (reference sequence). The V end was cut by 4 bases, the J end by 3 bases, with 6 bases between. The V call is TRBV20-1, the J call TRBJ2-5; D is perhaps TRBD1 (6 bases). The TCR comes from a human donor with chronic lymphocytic leukemia. The specimen was PBMCs, collected before ibrutinib treatment. The CDR3 DNA sequence: TGCAGTGCTACAGGGGAAGAGACCCAGTACTTC. It translates to CSATGEETQYF.